The clone carrying this T cell receptor (beta chain) has only a few counts. The repertoire was sequenced with immunoSEQ multiplex PCR; TCRdb's copy has only in-frame clones and lacks some. The table lists 330,000 or so clones, about 89% of them singletons. V lost 1 base to trimming and J lost 5 bases; unmatched junction nucleotides: 2. This CDR3 comprises 14 residues. Looked up from germline, CDR1 is SGHRS and CDR2 is YFSETQ. The record originates from a study of blood T cell repertoires in COVID-19. Looking at the study overall: Resolution of symptoms, clearance, or two negative PCRs was present in recovered Cohort 3 donors. Samples came from the United States, Italy and Spain, spanning acute and convalescent COVID-19. The cDNA or gDNA used as material had been derived from T cells, B-cell-depleted T cells, or PBMCs.

Donors were grouped by their self-reported clinical history. The origin of this receptor is a man in his forties or fifties in a cohort exposed to, infected with or recovered from COVID-19 (not recorded which). The sequenced material came from PBMCs or T cells enriched from blood (not recorded which). The chain uses TRBV5-1 and TRBJ2-2, with 7 bases aligning to TRBD1. CDR3 sequence (DNA): TGCGCCAGCAGCTTGCAACAGGGGACCGGGGAGCTGTTTTTT. This sequence encodes CASSLQQGTGELFF.